These 10 T cell receptor beta chains were all obtained from the same sample, sequenced in a study of T cells after yellow fever vaccination. TCRdb analysed the 5' RACE reads with MiXCR anew, one entry per CDR3 protein. In the table there are a few hundred thousand distinct CDR3 sequences, less than 3.5% of which are singletons. The sequenced sample was CD4+ T cells sorted from PBMCs, obtained 10 days after the yellow fever booster vaccination. The receptors stem from a man aged 18 to 35 who received the YFV17D yellow fever vaccine.

This chain joins TRBV9 and TRBJ1-4; D possibly corresponds to TRBD1 (5 bases). V lost 8 bases to trimming and J lost 7 bases, with 12 bases between them. Germline loops: CDR1 SGDLS, CDR2 YYNGEE. The CDR3 covers 12 residues. The DNA for the CDR3 is TGTGCCAGTCGGGGACCTGGTGAAAAACTGTTTTTT. This codes for CASRGPGEKLFF.

This clonotype appeared a few times. The rearrangement joins TRBV9 to TRBJ1-6; no clear D. Germline loops: CDR1 SGDLS, CDR2 YYNGEE. This CDR3 spans 14 amino acids. V shed 0 bases and J shed 9 bases, with 10 bases lying between them. The CDR3 loop reads CASSVEGESSPLHF. For the CDR3, the DNA is TGTGCCAGCAGCGTAGAAGGAGAGAGTTCACCCCTCCACTTT.

At least ten counts were recorded for this clonotype. The V gene is TRBV4-3, the J gene TRBJ1-6; D is unresolved. This CDR3 comprises 15 residues. The germline V gene encodes CDR1 LGHNA and CDR2 YSLEER. The ends were cut back, 0 bases at V and 10 bases at J, with 13 bases in the middle. CDR3 DNA: TGCGCCAGCAGCCAAGATGTGGAGCGGGGATCACCCCTCCACTTT. Translating it yields CASSQDVERGSPLHF.

This chain connects TRBV2 to TRBJ2-7; weak D call: TRBD1 (6 bases). The CDR3 length is 13 residues. The V end was cut by 7 bases, the J end by 3 bases, with 13 bases between. The germline V gene encodes CDR1 SNHLY and CDR2 FYNNEI. The CDR3 protein is CASNQQGGYEQYF. The CDR3 DNA follows: TGTGCCAGCAATCAACAGGGTGGCTACGAGCAGTACTTC.

This clonotype was picked up many times. V usage is TRBV4-2 and J usage is TRBJ1-2; 7 bases are a match to TRBD1. The CDR3 is 13 amino acids. Trimming at V came to 1 base and at J to 7 bases, leaving 3 bases not matched to a gene. CDR1 is LGHNA, CDR2 YNFKEQ, per germline. As DNA, the CDR3 is TGTGCCAGCAGCCAAGGTGCAGGGGGTGGCTACACCTTC. As protein: CASSQGAGGGYTF.

In this sample, this clonotype turned up a few times. The chain is built from TRBV5-1 and TRBJ2-5; D unresolved. The CDR3 spans 14 residues. Germline V gene lookup returns CDR1 SGHRS and CDR2 YFSETQ. V shed 7 bases and J shed 0 bases, with 13 bases lying between them. The CDR3 loop is CASGPMTDQETQYF. The DNA for the CDR3 is TGCGCCAGCGGCCCTATGACGGACCAAGAGACCCAGTACTTC.

The sample holds many counts of this clonotype. CDR3 in DNA: TGTGCCAGCAGCTTAGAGTATGTACCGACCTATGGCTACACCTTC. Encoded protein: CASSLEYVPTYGYTF. The chain carries TRBV7-8 and TRBJ1-2; D gene ambiguous. Trimming pared 1 base from V and 4 bases from J, leaving 13 bases between. Germline assignment: CDR1 SGHVS and CDR2 FQNEAQ. CDR3 size: 15 residues.

This clonotype came up many times. The chain couples TRBV5-1 to TRBJ2-7; 7 bases match TRBD2. V lost 0 bases to trimming and J lost 6 bases; unmatched junction nucleotides: 3. The CDR3 length is 13 residues. Germline V gene data show CDR1 as SGHRS and CDR2 as YFSETQ. The CDR3 nucleotides are TGCGCCAGCAGCTTGGGACTAGCCGTCGAGCAGTACTTC. Translated, it gives CASSLGLAVEQYF.

This clonotype was observed a handful of times. The V call is TRBV6-5, the J call TRBJ1-2; tentatively, D is TRBD1 (6 bases). The germline V gene encodes CDR1 MNHEY and CDR2 SVGAGI. CDR3 length: 16 amino acids. Trimming removed 0 bases from V and 4 bases from J, with 15 bases in between. This CDR3 is CASSYSKIGGGYGYTF. The CDR3 DNA sequence: TGTGCCAGCAGTTACTCGAAAATCGGGGGCGGCTATGGCTACACCTTC.

This clonotype has ten or more counts. The chain recombines TRBV6-4 with TRBJ2-3; a weak D match, TRBD1 (6 bases). The germline V gene has CDR1 MRHNA and CDR2 SNTAGT. The germline V and J ends were trimmed by 8 bases and 0 bases, with 12 bases remaining between them. The CDR3 is 14 amino acids. The CDR3 sequence: CASATGFSTDTQYF. Written as DNA, the CDR3 is TGTGCCAGCGCGACAGGATTTAGCACAGATACGCAGTATTTT.